This paragraph reports one TCR beta chain. The antigen is undetermined. TCRdb re-called the 5' RACE reads; every CDR3 protein appears as one record, without DNA. The listing records 300,000 to 350,000 distinct CDR3 sequences. The data were obtained in a study of monozygotic twins with inflammatory bowel disease. The CDR3 has 16 amino acids. Germline V CDR1 and CDR2: SGHRS, YFSETQ. Whole-study findings and limits: Individual T cell subtypes were not distinguishable. Those with IBD had lower TCRbeta diversity (inverse Simpson) than their healthy co-twins did.

The TCR comes from a human donor with ulcerative colitis or Crohn's disease, or a healthy co-twin of an affected twin (not recorded which). Sequenced material: blood. The chain has TRBV5-1 and TRBJ2-7; TCRdb indicates TRBD1, and absent DNA this call remains unverified. This CDR3 reads CASSLALTGPAGEQYF.